This T cell receptor (beta chain) was captured by sequencing in a study of T-cell reconstitution after alpha-beta-depleted transplantation in children. The CDR3 runs to 12 residues. From germline, CDR1 is MNHEY and CDR2 SVGEGT. A few counts support this clonotype. The junction differs from germline at one of its ends, possibly a read error. TCRbeta library construction was performed incorporating unique molecular identifiers. TCRdb reanalysed the PCR reads using MiXCR and keeps one entry per CDR3 protein. In the table there are 440,000 or so distinct CDR3 sequences, approximately 11% of which are singletons.

J is TRBJ2-4 and V is TRBV6-2 or TRBV6-3; no firm D call. The input for sequencing was PBMCs from the stem cell graft donor, taken from the stem cell graft. This receptor was identified in a human donor who donated a stem cell graft to a child with acute myeloid leukemia. Here the CDR3 DNA reads TGTGCCAGCAGTTATCCCAATAACATTCAGTACTTC. Translation gives CASSYPNNIQYF.